The present entry profiles one T cell receptor beta chain with its context. The data originate from a study of shared clonotypes between healthy human individuals. Germline CDR1 reads GTSNPN; CDR2 reads SVGIG (reference sequence). This CDR3 has 16 residues. Trimming shortened V by 0 bases and J by 1 base, and 15 bases separated the two germline ends. TCRdb keeps only in-frame clones here, not all; method: immunoSEQ multiplex PCR. The table lists approximately 1,500,000 clones, 98% of them singletons. Sequencing was carried out using naive CD4+ T cells sorted from blood. Subset: CD45RA+ positively selected. The origin of this receptor is a young man in good health. The chain is built from TRBV30 and TRBJ1-1, with D perhaps matching TRBD1 (6 bases). CDR3 in amino acids: CAWSVLWGPRNTEAFF. The CDR3 DNA reads as TGTGCCTGGAGTGTACTATGGGGGCCAAGGAACACTGAAGCTTTCTTT.